This T cell receptor beta chain was identified in a study of blood T cell repertoires in COVID-19. This CDR3 is 15 amino acids long. With V trimmed by 4 bases and J by 2 bases, 7 bases remained unmatched. Germline CDR1 and CDR2: SGHRS and YFSETQ. How the authors handled the data: It was from reference gene primer amplification that nucleated cell counts were estimated. Generated by immunoSEQ multiplex PCR, the TCRdb table keeps only in-frame clones and is missing some. V and J calls and clone size are copied from that table; D and trimming were computed from the DNA. The table shows some 200,000 clones, with roughly four fifths occurring only once.

V gene TRBV5-1 combines with J gene TRBJ2-3, with 7 nucleotides matching TRBD2. Sequenced input: peripheral blood. The receptor comes from a human donor with acute or convalescent COVID-19. The donor label of this sample is uncertain. The CDR3 DNA sequence: TGCGCCAGCAGCCTTGCTAGCGGCTACACAGATACGCAGTATTTT. This codes for CASSLASGYTDTQYF.